This T cell receptor beta chain derives from a study of T cells after yellow fever vaccination. Study-wide results and caveats: Post-booster reappearance was seen for most primary-vaccination clones (96% CD4, 88% CD8).

This clonotype has a count of ten or more. The target antigen is unknown. In making TCR cDNA, 5'RACE template switching added a universal primer site and UMIs to it. One entry per CDR3 protein results from TCRdb running MiXCR on the 5' RACE reads. The sample lists hundreds of thousands of distinct CDR3 sequences, around 4% seen once, with about a quarter in the top ten. Sequencing was performed on PBMCs, taken on the day of the yellow fever booster vaccination. The sequence was obtained from a man younger than 35 who received the YFV17D yellow fever vaccine.

CDR3 sequence reads: CASSQGPGGGDTGELFF. CDR3 DNA: TGCGCCAGCAGCCAGGGACCTGGCGGGGGGGACACCGGGGAGCTGTTTTTT. This chain links TRBV5-1 with TRBJ2-2, with 9 bases that match TRBD2. The V gene's germline CDR1 is SGHRS and CDR2 YFSETQ. Trimming removed 4 bases from V and 3 bases from J; junction bases left unmatched: 10. The CDR3 spans 17 residues. Combining the CDR3 with reference TRBV5-1 and TRBJ2-2 gives the whole variable domain KAGVTQTPRYLIKTRGQQVTLSCSPISGHRSVSWYQQTPGQGLQFLFEYFSETQRNKGNFPGRFSGRQFSNSRSEMNVSTLELGDSALYLCASSQGPGGGDTGELFFGEGSRLTVL.